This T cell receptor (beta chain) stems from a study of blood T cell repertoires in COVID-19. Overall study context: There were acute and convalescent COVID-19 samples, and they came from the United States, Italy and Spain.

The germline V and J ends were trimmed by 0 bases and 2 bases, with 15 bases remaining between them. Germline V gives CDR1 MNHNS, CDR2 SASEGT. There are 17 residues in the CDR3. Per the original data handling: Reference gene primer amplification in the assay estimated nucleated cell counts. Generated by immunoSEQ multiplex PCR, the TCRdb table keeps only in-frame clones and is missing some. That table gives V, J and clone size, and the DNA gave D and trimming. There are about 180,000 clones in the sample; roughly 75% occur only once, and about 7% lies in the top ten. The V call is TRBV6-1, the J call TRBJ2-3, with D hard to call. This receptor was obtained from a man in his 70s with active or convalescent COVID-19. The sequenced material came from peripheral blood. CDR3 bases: TGTGCCAGCAGTGAAGCGTCTCGCCGCCAGTCCACAGATACGCAGTATTTT. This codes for CASSEASRRQSTDTQYF.